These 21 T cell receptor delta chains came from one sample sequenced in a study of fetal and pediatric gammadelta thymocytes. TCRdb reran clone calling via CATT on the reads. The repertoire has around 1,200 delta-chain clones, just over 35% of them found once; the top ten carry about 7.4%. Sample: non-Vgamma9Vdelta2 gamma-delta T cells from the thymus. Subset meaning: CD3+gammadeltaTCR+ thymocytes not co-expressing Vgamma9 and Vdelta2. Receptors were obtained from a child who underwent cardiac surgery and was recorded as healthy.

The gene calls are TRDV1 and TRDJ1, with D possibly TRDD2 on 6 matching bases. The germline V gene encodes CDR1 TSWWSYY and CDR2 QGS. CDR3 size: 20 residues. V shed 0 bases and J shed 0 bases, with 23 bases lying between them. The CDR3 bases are TGTGCTCTTGGGGAACTAGTCCTACAATCGAGATGGAAATACACCGATAAACTCATCTTT. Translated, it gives CALGELVLQSRWKYTDKLIF.

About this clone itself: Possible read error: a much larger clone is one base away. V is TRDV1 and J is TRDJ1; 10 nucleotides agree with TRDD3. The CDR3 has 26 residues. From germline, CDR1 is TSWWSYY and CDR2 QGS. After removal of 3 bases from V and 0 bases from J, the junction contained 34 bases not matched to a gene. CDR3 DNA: TGTGCTCTTGGGGACCACATCTTCCTGGTGGAGTTTGCCGGGGGATACGCTCTTAACTACACCGATAAACTCATCTTT. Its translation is CALGDHIFLVEFAGGYALNYTDKLIF.

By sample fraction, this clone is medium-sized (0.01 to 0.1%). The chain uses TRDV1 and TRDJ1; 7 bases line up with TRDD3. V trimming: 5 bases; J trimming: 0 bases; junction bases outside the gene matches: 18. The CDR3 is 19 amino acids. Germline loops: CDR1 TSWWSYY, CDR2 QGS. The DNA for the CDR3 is TGTGCTCTTGGGTACGCCATACGGGATACCACGGGTTACACCGATAAACTCATCTTT. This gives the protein CALGYAIRDTTGYTDKLIF.

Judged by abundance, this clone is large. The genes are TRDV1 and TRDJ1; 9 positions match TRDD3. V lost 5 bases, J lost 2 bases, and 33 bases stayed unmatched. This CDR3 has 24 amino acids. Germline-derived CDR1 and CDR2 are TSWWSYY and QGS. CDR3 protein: CALGTQPLPPYPYWGTTGTDKLIF. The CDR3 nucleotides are TGTGCTCTTGGGACGCAACCTCTTCCTCCCTATCCTTACTGGGGGACCACGGGGACCGATAAACTCATCTTT.

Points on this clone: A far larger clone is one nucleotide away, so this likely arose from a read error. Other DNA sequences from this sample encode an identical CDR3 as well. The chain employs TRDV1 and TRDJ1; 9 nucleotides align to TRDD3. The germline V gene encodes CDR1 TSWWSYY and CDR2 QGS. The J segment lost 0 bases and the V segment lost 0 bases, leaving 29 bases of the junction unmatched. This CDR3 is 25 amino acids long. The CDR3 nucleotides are TGTGCTCTTGGGGAACTTGAACCTACTGCAGTCCTACCGTTTTACTGGGGGACATACACCGATAAACTCATCTTT. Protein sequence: CALGELEPTAVLPFYWGTYTDKLIF.

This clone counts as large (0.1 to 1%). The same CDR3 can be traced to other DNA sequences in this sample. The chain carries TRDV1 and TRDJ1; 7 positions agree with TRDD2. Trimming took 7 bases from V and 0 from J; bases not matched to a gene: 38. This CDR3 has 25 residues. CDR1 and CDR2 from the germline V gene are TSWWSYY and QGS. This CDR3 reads CALVAIPTGRRGVWLRFLYTDKLIF. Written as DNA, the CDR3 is TGTGCTCTTGTTGCGATTCCTACGGGCAGGCGAGGGGTTTGGCTAAGGTTTCTGTACACCGATAAACTCATCTTT.

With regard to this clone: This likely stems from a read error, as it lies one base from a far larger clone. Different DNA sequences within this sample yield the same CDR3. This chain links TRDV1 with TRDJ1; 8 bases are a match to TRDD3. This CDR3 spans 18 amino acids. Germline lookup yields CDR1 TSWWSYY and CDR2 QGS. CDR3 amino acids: CALGKSPILFLGDDKLIF. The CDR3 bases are TGTGCTCTTGGGAAGTCCCCAATACTGTTCCTGGGGGACGATAAACTAATCTTT.

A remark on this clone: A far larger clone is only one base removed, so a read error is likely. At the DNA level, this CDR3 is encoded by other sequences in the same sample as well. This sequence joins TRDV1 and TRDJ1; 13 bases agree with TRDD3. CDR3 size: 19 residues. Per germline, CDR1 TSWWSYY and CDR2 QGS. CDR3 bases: TGTGCTCTGGGGGAACGGGTCCACTGGGGGATACGGGACACCGATAAACTCATCTTT. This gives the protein CALGERVHWGIRDTDKLIF.

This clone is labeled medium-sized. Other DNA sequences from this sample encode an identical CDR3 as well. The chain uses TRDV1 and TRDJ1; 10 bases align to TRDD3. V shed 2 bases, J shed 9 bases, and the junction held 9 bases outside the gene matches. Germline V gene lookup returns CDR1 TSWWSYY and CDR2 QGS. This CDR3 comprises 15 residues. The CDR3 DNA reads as TGTGCTCTTGGGGAAAGTAGGGCTGGGGGATATGAACTCATCTTT. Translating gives CALGESRAGGYELIF.

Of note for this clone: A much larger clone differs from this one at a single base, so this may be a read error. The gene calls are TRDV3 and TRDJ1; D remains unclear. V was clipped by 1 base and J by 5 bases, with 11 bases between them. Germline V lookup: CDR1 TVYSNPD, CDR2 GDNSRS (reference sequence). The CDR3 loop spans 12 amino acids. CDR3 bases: TGTGCCTTTACGTGTGAGGTAGATAAACTCATCTTT. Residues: CAFTCEVDKLIF.

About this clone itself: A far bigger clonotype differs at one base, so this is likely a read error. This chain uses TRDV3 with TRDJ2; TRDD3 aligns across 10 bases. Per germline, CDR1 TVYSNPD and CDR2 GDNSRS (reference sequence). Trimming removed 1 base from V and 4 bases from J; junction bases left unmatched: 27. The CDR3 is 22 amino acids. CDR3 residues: CAFNPSPHWGIKAHNSTAQLFF. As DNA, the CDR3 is TGTGCCTTTAACCCTTCCCCCCACTGGGGGATTAAGGCACATAATTCGACAGCACAACTCTTCTTT.

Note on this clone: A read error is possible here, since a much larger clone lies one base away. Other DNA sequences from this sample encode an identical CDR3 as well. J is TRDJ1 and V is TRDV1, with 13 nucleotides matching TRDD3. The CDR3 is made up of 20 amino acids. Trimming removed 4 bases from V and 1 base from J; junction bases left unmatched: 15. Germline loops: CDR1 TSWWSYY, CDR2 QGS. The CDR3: CALGARSYWGIRAGTDKLIF. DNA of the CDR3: TGTGCTCTTGGGGCCCGGAGTTACTGGGGGATACGCGCGGGCACCGATAAACTCATCTTT.

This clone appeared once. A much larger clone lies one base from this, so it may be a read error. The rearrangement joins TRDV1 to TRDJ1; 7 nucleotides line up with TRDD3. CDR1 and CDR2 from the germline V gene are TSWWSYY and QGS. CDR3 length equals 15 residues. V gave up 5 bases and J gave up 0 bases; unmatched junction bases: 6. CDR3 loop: CALGSKGGYTDKLIF. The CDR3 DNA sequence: TGTGCTCTTGGGTCGAAGGGGGGATACACCGATAAACTCATCTTT.

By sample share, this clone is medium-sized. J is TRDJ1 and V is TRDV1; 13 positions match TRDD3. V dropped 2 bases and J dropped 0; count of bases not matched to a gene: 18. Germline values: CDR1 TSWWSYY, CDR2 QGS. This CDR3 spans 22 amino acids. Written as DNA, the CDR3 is TGTGCTCTTGGGGAAACCTCACCCGGTACTGGGGGATACGCTGGGTACACCGATAAACTCATCTTT. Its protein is CALGETSPGTGGYAGYTDKLIF.

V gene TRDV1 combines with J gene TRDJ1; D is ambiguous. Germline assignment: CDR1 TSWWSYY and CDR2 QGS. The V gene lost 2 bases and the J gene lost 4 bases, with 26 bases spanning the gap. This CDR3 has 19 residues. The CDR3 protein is CALGEYCPAPERSGDKLIF. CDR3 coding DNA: TGTGCTCTTGGGGAATATTGCCCCGCCCCGGAACGATCAGGCGATAAACTCATCTTT.

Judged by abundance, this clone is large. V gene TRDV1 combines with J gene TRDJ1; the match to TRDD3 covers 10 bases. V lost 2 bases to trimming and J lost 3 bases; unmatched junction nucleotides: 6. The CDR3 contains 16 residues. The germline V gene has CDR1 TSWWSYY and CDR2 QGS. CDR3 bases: TGTGCTCTTGGGGAAGGGGTACTGGGGGATGCCGATAAACTCATCTTT. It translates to CALGEGVLGDADKLIF.

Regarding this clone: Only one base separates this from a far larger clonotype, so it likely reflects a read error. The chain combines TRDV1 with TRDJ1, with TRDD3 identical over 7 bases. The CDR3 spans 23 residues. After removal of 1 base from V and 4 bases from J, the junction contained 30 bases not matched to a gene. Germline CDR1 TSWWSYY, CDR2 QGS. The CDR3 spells CALGERSQALLGIHPQSDDKLIF. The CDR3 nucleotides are TGTGCTCTTGGGGAACGGTCTCAGGCATTACTGGGGATTCATCCTCAGTCAGACGATAAACTCATCTTT.

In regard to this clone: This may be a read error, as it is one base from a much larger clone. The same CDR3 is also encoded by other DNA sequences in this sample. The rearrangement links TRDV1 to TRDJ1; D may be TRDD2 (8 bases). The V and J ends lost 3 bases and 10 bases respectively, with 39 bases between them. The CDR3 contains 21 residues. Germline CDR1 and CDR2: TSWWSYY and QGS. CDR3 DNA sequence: TGTGCTCTTGGGGATCCGATTTCTTCCTACGAAGACTGGGGAGGATACCCTACACTCATCTTT. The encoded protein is CALGDPISSYEDWGGYPTLIF.

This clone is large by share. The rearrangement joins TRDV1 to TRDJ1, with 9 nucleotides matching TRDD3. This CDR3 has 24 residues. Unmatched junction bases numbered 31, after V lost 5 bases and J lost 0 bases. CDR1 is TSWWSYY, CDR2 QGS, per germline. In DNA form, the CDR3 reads TGTGCTCTTGGGAAGGGGAAGTCAATTTGCATGCCTACTGGGGGACCTACATACACCGATAAACTCATCTTT. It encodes CALGKGKSICMPTGGPTYTDKLIF.

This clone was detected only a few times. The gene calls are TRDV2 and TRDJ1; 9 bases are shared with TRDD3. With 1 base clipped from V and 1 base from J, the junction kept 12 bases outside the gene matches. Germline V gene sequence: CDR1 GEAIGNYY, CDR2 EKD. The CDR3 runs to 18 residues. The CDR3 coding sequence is TGTGCCTGTGACACAAGGCACTACTGGGGGACCCGCACCGATAAACTCATCTTT. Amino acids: CACDTRHYWGTRTDKLIF.

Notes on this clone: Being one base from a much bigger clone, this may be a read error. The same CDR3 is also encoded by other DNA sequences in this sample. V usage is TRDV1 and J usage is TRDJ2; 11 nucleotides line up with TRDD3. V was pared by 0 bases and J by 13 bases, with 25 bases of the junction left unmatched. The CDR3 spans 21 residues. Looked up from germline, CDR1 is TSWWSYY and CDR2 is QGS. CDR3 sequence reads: CALGELSSLRPIYWGIGPLFF. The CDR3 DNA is TGTGCTCTTGGGGAACTATCATCCCTACGGCCAATTTACTGGGGGATAGGTCCACTCTTCTTT.